The sequence of this TCR beta chain was determined in a study of regulatory T cells in long-lasting Graves disease. Whole-study results and caveats: Persistent Graves' disease cases displayed lower TCR diversity than newly diagnosed ones.

Described time point: newly diagnosed GD, antithyroid drugs for less than 3 months. RNA extracted from PBMCs served as the sequencing template. An endocrinology department in Xi'an, China, supplied the patients. This clonotype occurred a few times. What it binds is unknown. Arm-PCR with iRepertoire HTBI primers amplified the CDR3 regions for these TCR beta libraries. TCRdb analysed the multiplex PCR reads with MiXCR anew, one entry per CDR3 protein. There are approximately 470,000 distinct CDR3 sequences in the sample; around 16% occur only once, and more than 10% lies in the top ten. The CDR3 loop spans 11 amino acids. Looked up from germline, CDR1 is LNHDA and CDR2 is SQIVND (reference sequence). Deletions cut 10 bases from V and 6 bases from J, with 10 bases between. The sample was also reused in another study, on T cells in Graves' hyperthyroidism and ophthalmopathy. From that paper: Expanded thyroid clonotypes (above 0.001) were mostly also found in blood.

The source material was peripheral blood mononuclear cells (PBMCs), sampled at new diagnosis, from a patient treated with antithyroid drugs. This receptor was identified in a man in his forties with Graves disease. V usage is TRBV19 and J usage is TRBJ2-1; D is ambiguous. The chain's CDR3 is CANPAANEQFF. In DNA form, the CDR3 reads TGTGCCAACCCAGCAGCCAATGAGCAGTTCTTC.